These T cell receptor beta chains were read from a single sample in a study of blood T cell repertoires in COVID-19. Measured with immunoSEQ multiplex PCR; TCRdb has only the in-frame clones, and not every one. The sample shows about 430,000 clones, 70% to 90% of them seen only once. Source material: peripheral blood. These TCRs come from a young man with COVID-19, enrolled during active disease. Each CDR3 is given without its conserved first and last residue. Fields, in order: clone size, J gene, V gene, CDR3 protein. Rows give clone size only sometimes, using once, few, many, or a class for an expanded clone.

NA	TRBJ1-3	TRBV13	ASSLFGRNTIY
NA	TRBJ2-7	TRBV5-1	ASGQGWGSYEQY
NA	TRBJ1-6	TRBV5-6	ASSRDRGLPSQNSPLH
NA	TRBJ2-1	TRBV19	ASRTGLAPYNEQF
NA	TRBJ2-3	TRBV5-1	ASSSSGSSMADTQY
NA	TRBJ2-2	TRBV18	ASSPPSRRGSGELF
NA	TRBJ2-7	TRBV6-5	ASSSRTGINRYEQY
NA	TRBJ1-5	TRBV2	ASSENLRTGGRKPQH
NA	TRBJ2-7	TRBV5-5	ASSLEGATYEQY
NA	TRBJ2-7	TRBV5-1	ASSLLRAGGPGEQY
NA	TRBJ2-7	TRBV6-5	ASGQAMSYEQY
NA	TRBJ1-5	TRBV7-9	ASSPRGGGNQPQH
NA	TRBJ2-3	TRBV5-1	ASSLAGTSADTQY
NA	TRBJ1-1	TRBV5-5	ASSLERNTEAF
NA	TRBJ2-7	TRBV5-6	ASSLAGASGTYEQY
NA	TRBJ2-1	TRBV2	ASSPSGRDEQF
few	TRBJ1-5	TRBV30	ACQVGASNQPQH
NA	TRBJ1-5	TRBV18	ASSPPIRGRGQPQH
NA	TRBJ2-2	TRBV19	ASSMGSWVTGELF
few	TRBJ1-5	TRBV6-1	ASSEMYRINQPQH
NA	TRBJ1-1	TRBV7-2	ASSPLGGNTEAF
NA	TRBJ2-5	TRBV29-1	SVVWRERRETQY